This T cell receptor beta chain was identified in a study of OX40 agonist ivuxolimab in advanced cancers. Turning to the study itself: A male proportion of about 84% was recorded, with mean age 60 years and range roughly 23 to 85. General observations from the study: Low clonal expansion, among the lowest seen, marked partial responders at 0.1-3.0 mg/kg. Doses of 0.1 to 3.0 mg/kg were accompanied by clonal expansion of CD4+ and CD8+ blood T cells by week 6.

Sequencing used immunoSEQ multiplex PCR; TCRdb keeps in-frame clones, though not all of them. The repertoire includes some 42,000 clones, 86% of them detected once, and 21% sits in the top ten. Remarks on this clone: The antigen is not known.

Germline CDR1 and CDR2: SGHTS and YDEGEE. Trimming stripped 6 bases from V and 2 bases from J, with 7 bases between. The CDR3 is 12 amino acids. V usage is TRBV5-8 and J usage is TRBJ2-3; D not certain. This TCR came from an adult with an advanced solid tumor such as melanoma, head and neck, liver or kidney cancer. Material: CD4+ or CD8+ T cells sorted from blood, obtained in a trial of the OX40 agonist ivuxolimab. The CDR3 reads CASKSLTDTQYF. The CDR3 nucleotides read TGTGCCAGCAAGTCCCTCACAGATACGCAGTATTTT. Complete variable domain (other parts from reference TRBV5-8 and TRBJ2-3): EAGVTQSPTHLIKTRGQQATLRCSPISGHTSVYWYQQALGLGLQFLLWYDEGEERNRGNFPPRFSGRQFPNYSSELNVNALELEDSALYLCASKSLTDTQYFGPGTRLTVL.